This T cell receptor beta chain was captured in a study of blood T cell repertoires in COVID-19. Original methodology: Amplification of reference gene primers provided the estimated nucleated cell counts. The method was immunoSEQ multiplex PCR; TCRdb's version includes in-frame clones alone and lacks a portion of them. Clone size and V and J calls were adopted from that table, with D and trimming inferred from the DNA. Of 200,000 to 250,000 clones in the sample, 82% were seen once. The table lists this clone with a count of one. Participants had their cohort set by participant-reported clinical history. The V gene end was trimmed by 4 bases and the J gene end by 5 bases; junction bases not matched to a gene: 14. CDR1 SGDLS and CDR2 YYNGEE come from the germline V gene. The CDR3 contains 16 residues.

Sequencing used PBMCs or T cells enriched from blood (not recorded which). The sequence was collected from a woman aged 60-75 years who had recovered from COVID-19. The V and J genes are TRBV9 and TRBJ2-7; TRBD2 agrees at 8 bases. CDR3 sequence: CASSPRTGTRSDEQYF. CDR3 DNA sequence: TGTGCCAGCAGCCCCCGTACCGGGACTAGAAGCGACGAGCAGTACTTC.